This TCR beta chain was sequenced in a study of cytomegalovirus exposure and HLA in healthy donors. Study findings and constraints: Overall, around 160 TCR beta chains were annotated as cytomegalovirus-associated.

This PCR relied on a set of 60 Vbeta primers and 13 Jbeta primers. In the authors' workflow: Later analysis identified tens of millions of unique TCR beta chains, around 10 million shared. Assay used: immunoSEQ multiplex PCR; TCRdb lists only in-frame clones, some missing. The V and J calls and clone size are taken from that table; D and trimming were inferred from the DNA. The sample records some 150,000 clones, 82% being singletons. This clone was detected only once. The antigen is unknown. Other DNA sequences in the sample encode the same CDR3. The V gene's germline CDR1 is MDHEN and CDR2 SYDVKM. The V end lost 6 bases, the J end lost 6 bases, and 23 bases lay between the germline ends. The CDR3 sequence is 16 residues long.

The sequenced sample consisted of PBMCs. This sequence originates from a man in his forties or fifties in good health and CMV-seropositive. The chain joins TRBV28 to TRBJ1-2, with D maybe TRBD1 (5 bases). The CDR3 reads CASSLIQQGAVNGYTF. The DNA of the CDR3 is TGTGCCAGCAGCTTAATCCAACAAGGGGCAGTGAATGGCTACACCTTC.